This T cell receptor beta chain was found in a study of cytomegalovirus exposure and HLA in healthy donors. Researchers ran the PCR with 60 Vbeta and 13 Jbeta primers. The method was immunoSEQ multiplex PCR; TCRdb's version includes in-frame clones alone and lacks a portion of them. The sample holds under 150,000 clones, around 78% seen once. Germline V lookup: CDR1 SNHLY, CDR2 FYNNEI. The V gene end was trimmed by 6 bases and the J gene end by 5 bases; junction bases not matched to a gene: 15. The CDR3 has 16 amino acids. The material sequenced was PBMCs. The chain uses TRBV2 and TRBJ2-5, with TRBD2 identical over 7 bases. The TCR originated in a woman in her thirties or forties in good health and CMV-seronegative. The CDR3 coding sequence is TGTGCCAGCAGAAAGGTTTGGGCGACTAGCCGGGAGACCCAGTACTTC. Amino acids: CASRKVWATSRETQYF. The full variable domain, in which reference TRBV2 and TRBJ2-5 provide the parts outside the CDR3, is EPEVTQTPSHQVTQMGQEVILRCVPISNHLYFYWYRQILGQKVEFLVSFYNNEISEKSEIFDDQFSVERPDGSNFTLKIRSTKLEDSAMYFCASRKVWATSRETQYFGPGTRLLVL.